This T cell receptor (beta chain) was sequenced in a study of CD4 T cells in relation to SARS-CoV-2 and coronaviruses. The overall study: PBMCs were cultured with antigen for nine to ten days before TCR beta sequencing.

This CDR3 has 16 amino acids. From germline, CDR1 is SNHLY and CDR2 FYNNEI. V was clipped by 2 bases and J by 1 base, with 14 bases between them. The assay was immunoSEQ multiplex PCR, and TCRdb's table has in-frame clones only and misses some. The table has around 22,000 clones, about 80% seen once. Of note for this clone: Its antigen is unidentified.

CD4+ T cells from unexposed donors were obtained before the COVID-19 pandemic (2011-2018). After around nine days of culture, CD4+ T cells were isolated. Unexposed-donor CD4+ T cells were probed with SARS-CoV-2 S/N and four cold-coronavirus spikes, cells permitting. Regarding the study as a whole: Approximately 65% of donors had memory CD4+ clonotypes crossrecognizing SARS-CoV-2 and common cold coronavirus spike.

This clonotype originated in a human donor in good health. Source material: CD4+ T cells from PBMCs, cultured in vitro. The chain recombines TRBV2 with TRBJ1-1, with D possibly matching TRBD1 (6 bases). The CDR3, as DNA: TGTGCCAGCAGTGAACATTTGTTACAGGGGAACACTGAAGCTTTCTTT. Amino acid sequence: CASSEHLLQGNTEAFF.